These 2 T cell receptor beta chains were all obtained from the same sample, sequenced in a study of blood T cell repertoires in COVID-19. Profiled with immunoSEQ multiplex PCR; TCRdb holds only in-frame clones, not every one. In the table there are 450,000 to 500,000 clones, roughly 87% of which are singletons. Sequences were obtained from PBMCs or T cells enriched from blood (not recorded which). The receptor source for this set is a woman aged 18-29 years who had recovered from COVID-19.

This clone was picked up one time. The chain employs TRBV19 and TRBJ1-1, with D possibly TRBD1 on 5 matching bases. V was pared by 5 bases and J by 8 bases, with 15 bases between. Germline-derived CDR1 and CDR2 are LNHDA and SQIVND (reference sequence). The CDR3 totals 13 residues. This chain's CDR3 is CASSPWGGPEAFF. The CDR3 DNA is TGTGCCAGTAGTCCATGGGGGGGACCCGAAGCTTTCTTT.

The CDR3 DNA reads as TGTGCCAGCAGTCCTACAGGGGCGTACGAGCAGTACTTC. Translated, it gives CASSPTGAYEQYF. The chain is built from TRBV6-5 and TRBJ2-7, with 7 bases lining up with TRBD1. The V segment lost 5 bases and the J segment 4 bases; nucleotides outside the gene matches: 5. Germline V CDR1 and CDR2: MNHEY, SVGAGI. CDR3 size: 13 residues.